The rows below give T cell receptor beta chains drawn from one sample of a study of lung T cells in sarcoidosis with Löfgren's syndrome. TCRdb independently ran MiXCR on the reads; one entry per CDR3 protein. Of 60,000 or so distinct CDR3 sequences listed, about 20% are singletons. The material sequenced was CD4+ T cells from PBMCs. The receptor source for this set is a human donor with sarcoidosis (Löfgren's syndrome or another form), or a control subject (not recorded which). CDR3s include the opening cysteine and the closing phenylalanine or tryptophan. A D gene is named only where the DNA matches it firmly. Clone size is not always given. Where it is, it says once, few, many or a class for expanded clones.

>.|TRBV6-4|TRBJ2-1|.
TGTGCCAGCAGTGCGGGCGGAGGCACCTACGATGAGCAGTTCTTC
CASSAGGGTYDEQFF
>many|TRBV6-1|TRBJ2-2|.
TGTGCCAGCATCCAGGACGGGACCGGGGAGCTGTTTTTT
CASIQDGTGELFF
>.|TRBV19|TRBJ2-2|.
TGTGCCAGTAGTCTGGGGAAGGACACCGGGGAGCTGTTTTTT
CASSLGKDTGELFF
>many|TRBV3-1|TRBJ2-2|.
TGTGCCAGCAGCCAAGCCCAGCCGAACACCGGGGAGCTGTTTTTT
CASSQAQPNTGELFF
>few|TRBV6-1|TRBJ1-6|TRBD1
TGTGCCATCAAACCGGGACAGGGGGCATATTCACCCCTCCACTTT
CAIKPGQGAYSPLHF
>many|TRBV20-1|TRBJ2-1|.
TGCAGTGCTAGAGAGAATGAGCAGTTCTTC
CSARENEQFF
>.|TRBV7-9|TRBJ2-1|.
TGTGCCAGCAGCGACCGGGACTCAAGGAGCTCCTACAATGAGCAGTTCTTC
CASSDRDSRSSYNEQFF
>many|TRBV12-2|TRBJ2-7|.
TGTGCAAGTCGCAACAGCTATCGGGGACGGGGCTCCTACGAGCAGTACTTC
CASRNSYRGRGSYEQYF
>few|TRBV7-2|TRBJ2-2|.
TGTGCCAGCAGCCCGACAGCCACGAACACCGGGGAGCTGTTTTTT
CASSPTATNTGELFF
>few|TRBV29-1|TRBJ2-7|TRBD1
TGCAGCGTTGAAGATCTTGAAAGGACAGGGATACGCGAGCAGTACTTC
CSVEDLERTGIREQYF
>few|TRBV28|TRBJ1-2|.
TGTGCCAGCAGTTTAAGAGCGGGGTTCTATGGCTACACCTTC
CASSLRAGFYGYTF
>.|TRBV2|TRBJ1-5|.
TGTGCCAGCAGAGAGGACAGCTTGAATCAGCCCCAGCATTTT
CASREDSLNQPQHF
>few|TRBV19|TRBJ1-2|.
TGTGCCAGTAGTATAACCCCACAGCCCTATGGCTACACCTTC
CASSITPQPYGYTF
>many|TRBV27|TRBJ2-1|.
TGTGCCAGCAGTTTACCCGGCCAGTCGGTATCCTACAATGAGCAGTTCTTC
CASSLPGQSVSYNEQFF
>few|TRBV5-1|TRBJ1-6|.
TGCGCCAGCAGCTTGGAGGCGGGCAGCAATTCACCCCTCCACTTT
CASSLEAGSNSPLHF
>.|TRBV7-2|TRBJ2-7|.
TGTGCCAGCAGCCCCGAAGGGGGGAGCTCCTACGAGCAGTACTTC
CASSPEGGSSYEQYF
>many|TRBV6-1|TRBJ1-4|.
TGTGCCAGCGGAGTTACGGTCTATGGTGAAAAACTGTTTTTT
CASGVTVYGEKLFF
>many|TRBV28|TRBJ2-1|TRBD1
TGTGCCAGCAGGCATGGGACAGATTCCTACAATGAGCAGTTCTTC
CASRHGTDSYNEQFF
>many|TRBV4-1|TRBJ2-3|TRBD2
TGCGCCAGCAGCCAACCGCACCTAGCGGGGGGGCCCGATACGCAGTATTTT
CASSQPHLAGGPDTQYF
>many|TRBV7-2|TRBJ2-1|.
TGTGCCAGCAGCTTAGCGGCGCATGAGCAGTTCTTC
CASSLAAHEQFF
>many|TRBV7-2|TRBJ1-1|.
TGTGCCAGCAGCTTAGAATGGCAGGGGAACCCTGAAGCTTTCTTT
CASSLEWQGNPEAFF
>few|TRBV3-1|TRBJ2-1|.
TGTGCCAGCAGCCAAGAGGCCTTCTACTACAATGAGCAGTTCTTC
CASSQEAFYYNEQFF
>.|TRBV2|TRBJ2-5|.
TGTGCCAGCATAGGAGGGACAGCCGCCGAGACCCAGTACTTC
CASIGGTAAETQYF
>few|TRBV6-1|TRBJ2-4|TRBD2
TGTGCCAGCGCCTGGGGGGGGAAAAAAGACAAAAACATTCAGTACTTC
CASAWGGKKDKNIQYF
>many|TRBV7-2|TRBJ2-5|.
TGTGCCAGCAGCCGTAAGGTACAGCAAGAGACCCAGTACTTC
CASSRKVQQETQYF
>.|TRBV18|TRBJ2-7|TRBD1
TGTGCCAGCTCACGACAGGGATCAGGCTACGAGCAGTACTTC
CASSRQGSGYEQYF
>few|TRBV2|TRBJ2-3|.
TGTGCCAGCAGAAGAGGGCAGGGAGGCACAGATACGCAGTATTTT
CASRRGQGGTDTQYF
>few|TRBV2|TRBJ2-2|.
TGTGCCAGCAGTGATTCGGCGGTCACCGGGGAGCTGTTTTTT
CASSDSAVTGELFF
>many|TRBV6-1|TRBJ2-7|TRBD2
TGTGCCAGCAGTCCCGTTGGGACTAACCGTTTCGGGTACTTC
CASSPVGTNRFGYF
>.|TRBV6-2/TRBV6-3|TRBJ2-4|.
TGTGCCAGCAGCCCCGGGGGGCAGTGGATCCTCCTAGCCAAAAACGTTCAGTACTTC
CASSPGGQWILLAKNVQYF
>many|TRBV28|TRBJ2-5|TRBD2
TGTGCCAGCAGTTTAGGGGGGGTGAGAGAGACCCAGTACTTC
CASSLGGVRETQYF
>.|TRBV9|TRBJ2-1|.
TGTGCCAGCAGCGCGGCGAATGAGCAGTTCTTC
CASSAANEQFF
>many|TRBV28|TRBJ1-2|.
TGTGCCAGCAGTCCGTGGGACGCCAACTATGGCTACACCTTC
CASSPWDANYGYTF
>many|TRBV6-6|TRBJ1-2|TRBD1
TGTGCCAGCAGTTACTCCGCCCCCCAGGGACAGAGATACTATGGCTACACCTTC
CASSYSAPQGQRYYGYTF
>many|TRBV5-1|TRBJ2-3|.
TGCGCCAGCAGTAGCAGGTCTGGCACAGATACGCAGTATTTT
CASSSRSGTDTQYF
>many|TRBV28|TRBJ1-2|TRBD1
TGTGCCAGCCGGGACAGCAGGAACTATGGCTACACCTTC
CASRDSRNYGYTF
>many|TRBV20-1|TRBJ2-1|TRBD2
TGCAGTGCACCATCGGCGCGGGGGTTCTCCTACAATGAGCAGTTCTTC
CSAPSARGFSYNEQFF
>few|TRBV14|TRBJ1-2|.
TGTGCCAGCAGCCGAACGTATGGCTACACCTTC
CASSRTYGYTF
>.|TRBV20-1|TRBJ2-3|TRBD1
TGCAGTGCTAGTCAGGGGGCTATAGATACGCAGTATTTT
CSASQGAIDTQYF
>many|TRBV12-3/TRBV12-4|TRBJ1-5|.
TGTGCCAGCAGACAGTCCTATCAGCCCCAGCATTTT
CASRQSYQPQHF
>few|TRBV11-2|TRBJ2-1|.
TGTGCCAGCAGCCTCACAGGGCCGATTCCCAATGAGCAGTTCTTC
CASSLTGPIPNEQFF
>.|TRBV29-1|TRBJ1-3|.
TGCAGCGTCGGTAAGACAGCCGGAAACACCATATATTTT
CSVGKTAGNTIYF
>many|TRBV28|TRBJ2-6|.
TGTGCCAGCAGTTCCCGGACGCCAGGGGCCAACGTCCTGACTTTC
CASSSRTPGANVLTF
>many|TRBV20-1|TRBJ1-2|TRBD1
TGCAGTGCGGCCCGGGGGGACAGGGTAGAGGGCTACACCTTC
CSAARGDRVEGYTF
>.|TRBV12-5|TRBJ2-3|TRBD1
TGTGCTAGTGGTTTGGGAGGGACAGGGCACACAGATACGCAGTATTTT
CASGLGGTGHTDTQYF
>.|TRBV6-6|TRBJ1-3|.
TGTGCCAGCAGTTACGGAGGCAGCTCCACTGGAAACACCATATATTTT
CASSYGGSSTGNTIYF
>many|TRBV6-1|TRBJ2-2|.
TGTGCCAGCAGCCGAAACCCGGGACGTACGAACACCGGGGAGCTGTTTTTT
CASSRNPGRTNTGELFF
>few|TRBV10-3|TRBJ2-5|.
TGTGCCATCAGTGAGATAGCGGAGACCCAGTACTTC
CAISEIAETQYF
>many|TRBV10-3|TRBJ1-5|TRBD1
TGTGCCATCAGGGACGCGACAGGGACTCAGCCCCAGCATTTT
CAIRDATGTQPQHF
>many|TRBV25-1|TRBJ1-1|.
TGTGCCAGCAGTGATAGCCCCGCCTATGATGGAGCTTTCTTT
CASSDSPAYDGAFF
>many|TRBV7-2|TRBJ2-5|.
TGTGCCAGCAGCTTAAGGTCAAAGACCCAGTACTTC
CASSLRSKTQYF
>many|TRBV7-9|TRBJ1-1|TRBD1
TGTGCCAGCAGCCTCGGACAGGGTGAAGCTTTCTTT
CASSLGQGEAFF
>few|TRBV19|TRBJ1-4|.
TGTGCCACCCAGGGGCCAGCAACTAATGAAAAACTGTTTTTT
CATQGPATNEKLFF
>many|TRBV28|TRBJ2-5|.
TGTGCCAGCAGAGGAGGAATGAACCGAGAGACCCAGTACTTC
CASRGGMNRETQYF
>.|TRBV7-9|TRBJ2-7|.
TGTGCCAGCAGCTTAATCGGGGACTCCTACGAGCAGTACTTC
CASSLIGDSYEQYF
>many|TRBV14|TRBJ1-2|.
TGTGCCAGCAGCCAATCCCGACACTATGGCTACACCTTC
CASSQSRHYGYTF
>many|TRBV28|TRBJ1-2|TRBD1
TGTGCCAGCAGTGGCCAGGGACAGGCTGGATATGGCTACACCTTC
CASSGQGQAGYGYTF